Listed here are 32 T cell receptor beta chains from one sample, sequenced in a study of blood T cells in healthy people across ages. Combining a sample-barcoded 5' primer with a J-beta primer mix, a second PCR ran for about 7 to 12 cycles. TCRdb re-analysed the 5' RACE reads in MiXCR, keeping a single row per CDR3 protein. The sample lists roughly 1.7 million distinct CDR3 sequences, around 35% occurring once. Sequencing was done on a sample of blood. The source is a woman aged 25 to 39 in good health.

As for this clonotype: Germline and junction disagree at one end, which may indicate a read error. This chain joins TRBV5-1 and TRBJ2-7; 7 bases align to TRBD2. The CDR3 contains 15 residues. CDR1 and CDR2 from the germline V gene are SGHRS and YFSETQ. The CDR3 DNA is TGCACCAGCAGTCTCAGCGGGGCAAGCTCCTACGACCAGTACTTC. Its protein is CTSSLSGASSYDQYF. Filled out from reference TRBV5-1 and TRBJ2-7, the complete variable domain reads KAGVTQTPRYLIKTRGQQVTLSCSPISGHRSVSWYQQTPGQGLQFLFEYFSETQRNKGNFPGRFSGRQFSNSRSEMNVSTLELGDSALYLCTSSLSGASSYDQYFGPGTRLTVT.

This clonotype was seen once. The chain employs TRBV7-9 and TRBJ1-1; maybe TRBD1 (5 bases). This CDR3 contains 14 residues. The germline CDR1 and CDR2 sequences are SEHNR and FQNEAQ (reference sequence). Deletions cut 5 bases from V and 3 bases from J, with 13 bases between. The CDR3 DNA follows: TGTGCCAGCAGCACCCTTGACAGAGACACTGAAGCTTTCTTT. It codes for CASSTLDRDTEAFF.

The chain uses TRBV5-4 and TRBJ2-5; TRBD1 matches at 10 bases. This CDR3 spans 14 amino acids. Per the germline V gene, CDR1 is SGHNT and CDR2 is YYREEE (reference sequence). The V gene end was trimmed by 4 bases and the J gene end by 4 bases; junction bases not matched to a gene: 4. The CDR3 spells CASSETGGPETQYF. CDR3 nucleotides: TGTGCCAGCAGCGAGACAGGGGGCCCAGAGACCCAGTACTTC.

The chain joins TRBV27 to TRBJ2-5; D call uncertain. In germline, CDR1 is MNHEY, CDR2 SMNVEV (reference sequence). Trimming pared 6 bases from V and 7 bases from J, leaving 9 bases between. The CDR3 is 11 residues long. The CDR3, as DNA: TGTGCCAGCAGGGAGAAAGGGACCCAGTACTTC. Its translation is CASREKGTQYF.

This rearrangement joins TRBV5-1 to TRBJ2-7; tentative D call: TRBD1 (5 bases). CDR1 and CDR2 from the germline V gene are SGHRS and YFSETQ. Trimming cost V 0 bases and J 4 bases, with 20 bases left between them. The CDR3 extends over 17 amino acids. The CDR3 bases are TGCGCCAGCAGCTTGGGGGGCGGCAGGTTGCGATCATACGAGCAGTACTTC. Protein sequence: CASSLGGGRLRSYEQYF.

This clonotype was observed many times. The chain couples TRBV4-1 to TRBJ2-1; 8 bases match TRBD1. With V trimmed by 2 bases and J by 4 bases, 10 bases remained unmatched. Germline CDR1 and CDR2: MGHRA and YSYEKL. The CDR3 is 17 amino acids. CDR3 DNA sequence: TGCGCCAGCAGCCAATCTATAGTACAGGGGGATTACAATGAGCAGTTCTTC. This sequence encodes CASSQSIVQGDYNEQFF.

This clonotype showed up just a few times. The chain employs TRBV20-1 and TRBJ2-1, with D perhaps matching TRBD2 (6 bases). V lost 0 bases to trimming and J lost 3 bases, with 12 bases between them. The germline V gene encodes CDR1 DFQATT and CDR2 SNEGSKA (reference sequence). CDR3 length: 15 amino acids. The CDR3 nucleotides read TGCAGTGCTAGAGAGATTAGCGGTTTCTACAATGAGCAGTTCTTC. This translates into CSAREISGFYNEQFF.

The V gene is TRBV28, the J gene TRBJ2-2, with no clear D. Trimming left V 6 bases short and J 7 bases short, with 9 bases between. Germline loops: CDR1 MDHEN, CDR2 SYDVKM. The CDR3 totals 12 residues. The CDR3 region is CASRGIRGELFF. The CDR3 coding sequence is TGTGCCAGCAGGGGGATCCGCGGGGAGCTGTTTTTT. The full variable domain, its missing parts supplied by reference TRBV28 and TRBJ2-2, is DVKVTQSSRYLVKRTGEKVFLECVQDMDHENMFWYRQDPGLGLRLIYFSYDVKMKEKGDIPEGYSVSREKKERFSLILESASTNQTSMYLCASRGIRGELFFGEGSRLTVL.

At least ten counts were recorded for this clonotype. The chain combines TRBV20-1 with TRBJ2-1, with D hard to call. Germline values: CDR1 DFQATT, CDR2 SNEGSKA (reference sequence). The CDR3 contains 9 residues. The CDR3 spells CSLYNEQFF. In DNA form, the CDR3 reads TGCAGCCTGTACAATGAGCAGTTCTTC.

V and J are TRBV7-3 and TRBJ2-5; TRBD1 is a possible D gene (6 bases). V lost 3 bases, J lost 7 bases, and 18 bases lay in between. Germline loops: CDR1 SGHTA, CDR2 FQGTGA. This CDR3 region has 15 residues. In DNA, the CDR3 is TGTGCCAGCAGCTTGGGGCCAGGGGATTCTGGGACCCAGTACTTC. The encoded protein is CASSLGPGDSGTQYF.

The CDR3 coding sequence is TGCGCCACGTTCTACTTGACAGGCCCCTCGTTCAACGAGCAGTACTTC. It specifies CATFYLTGPSFNEQYF. The chain recombines TRBV5-1 with TRBJ2-7, with a possible D match to TRBD1 (6 bases). The CDR3 contains 16 residues. The germline gives CDR1 SGHRS, CDR2 YFSETQ. V lost 9 bases, J lost 5 bases, and 27 bases lay in between.

This chain connects TRBV9 to TRBJ1-1; D remains unclear. Germline assignment: CDR1 SGDLS and CDR2 YYNGEE. V dropped 4 bases and J dropped 6 bases, with 13 bases sitting between them. The CDR3 sequence is 13 residues long. CDR3 sequence reads: CASSPRQVAEAFF. The DNA of the CDR3 is TGTGCCAGCAGCCCCCGGCAGGTAGCTGAAGCTTTCTTT.

The chain recombines TRBV4-1 with TRBJ1-4; no definite D call. V shed 4 bases and J shed 0 bases, with 9 bases lying between them. Per the germline V gene, CDR1 is MGHRA and CDR2 is YSYEKL. The length of the CDR3 is 15 residues. Here the CDR3 DNA reads TGCGCCAGCAGCCCCACAGCCGCAACTAATGAAAAACTGTTTTTT. Protein product: CASSPTAATNEKLFF.

The chain joins TRBV2 to TRBJ2-5; the match to TRBD2 covers 9 bases. J lost 5 bases, V lost 0 bases, and 10 bases had no gene match. This CDR3 has 17 amino acids. CDR1 and CDR2 (germline): SNHLY, FYNNEI. The CDR3: CASSEAFRRGGLETQYF. In DNA form, the CDR3 reads TGTGCCAGCAGTGAAGCGTTTCGGCGGGGGGGCCTGGAGACCCAGTACTTC.

The chain uses TRBV3-1 and TRBJ1-2, with a possible D match to TRBD1 (6 bases). This CDR3 has 15 residues. V lost 0 bases to trimming and J lost 7 bases, with 15 bases between them. CDR1 and CDR2 from the germline V gene are LGHDT and YNNKEL (reference sequence). CDR3 nucleotides: TGTGCCAGCAGCCAAGAGGGGGCAGGTCTAAGTGGCTACACCTTC. This encodes CASSQEGAGLSGYTF.

In its sample, this clonotype was seen a few times. The chain employs TRBV27 and TRBJ2-7; 7 bases match TRBD1. This CDR3 spans 14 amino acids. The germline V gene has CDR1 MNHEY and CDR2 SMNVEV (reference sequence). V was clipped by 6 bases and J by 2 bases; unmatched bases: 7. The CDR3, as DNA: TGTGCCAGCAGCAAACAGGGGCCAACCTACGAGCAGTACTTC. This sequence encodes CASSKQGPTYEQYF.

The sample holds a few counts of this clonotype. The CDR3 here is CATSDLQEGDTQYF. In DNA, the CDR3 is TGTGCCACCAGTGACCTACAGGAAGGGGATACGCAGTATTTT. This chain links TRBV24-1 with TRBJ2-3; D is possibly TRBD1 (5 bases). This CDR3 has 14 residues. V gave up 4 bases and J gave up 6 bases, with 13 bases separating them. CDR1 and CDR2 (germline): KGHDR, SFDVKD.

Many counts were recorded for this clonotype. The chain is built from TRBV29-1 and TRBJ2-3, with TRBD2 matching 9 bases. The CDR3 extends over 12 amino acids. Germline values: CDR1 SQVTM, CDR2 ANQGSEA. CDR3 protein: CIIAGVSDTQYF. CDR3 sequence (DNA): TGCATTATAGCGGGAGTGTCAGATACGCAGTATTTT.

The V call is TRBV4-2, the J call TRBJ2-7; 7 bases line up with TRBD2. Germline V gene lookup returns CDR1 LGHNA and CDR2 YNFKEQ. The CDR3 extends over 14 amino acids. The V and J ends lost 6 bases and 4 bases, in that order; junction bases with no gene match: 9. The CDR3 protein is CASSTSGKEYEQYF. The CDR3 DNA reads TGTGCCAGCAGTACGAGCGGGAAGGAGTACGAGCAGTACTTC.

The genes are TRBV4-1 and TRBJ1-2; D gene unclear. The CDR3 is made up of 12 amino acids. Trimming took 4 bases from V and 8 from J, leaving 11 bases between them. The germline CDR1 and CDR2 sequences are MGHRA and YSYEKL. The CDR3 region is CASSRVAGGYTF. CDR3 DNA: TGCGCCAGCAGCCGGGTGGCGGGGGGCTACACCTTC.

The sample holds a few counts of this clonotype. The chain recombines TRBV30 with TRBJ2-7, with D tentatively TRBD1 (5 bases). V was trimmed by 0 bases and J by 5 bases, leaving 11 bases between them. The CDR3 contains 13 residues. CDR1 and CDR2 (germline): GTSNPN, SVGIG (reference sequence). The CDR3 loop reads CAWSVGEWDEQYF. The CDR3 DNA is TGTGCCTGGAGTGTAGGGGAATGGGACGAGCAGTACTTC. The whole variable domain, remainder taken from reference TRBV30 and TRBJ2-7, is SQTIHQWPATLVQPVGSPLSLECTVEGTSNPNLYWYRQAAGRGLQLLFYSVGIGQISSEVPQNLSASRPQDRQFILSSKKLLLSDSGFYLCAWSVGEWDEQYFGPGTRLTVT.

The J gene is TRBJ2-7, the V gene TRBV21-1; the listed D gene, TRBD2, was not tested against the DNA. TRBV21-1 is a pseudogene segment. The length of the CDR3 is 17 residues. Written as DNA, the CDR3 is TGTGCCAGCAGCAAAGAGCCCCGGGACTGCCGAGACTACGAGCAGTACTTC. Translated, it gives CASSKEPRDCRDYEQYF.

The genes are TRBV4-2 and TRBJ2-7; the D gene could be TRBD1 or TRBD2 (6 bases each). Germline V lookup: CDR1 LGHNA, CDR2 YNFKEQ. The CDR3 contains 14 residues. V was shortened by 1 base and J by 6 bases, with 13 bases between the two germline ends. CDR3 nucleotide sequence: TGTGCCAGCAGCCAAGCGGGGGCTCAAAGCGAGCAGTACTTC. This gives the protein CASSQAGAQSEQYF.

The chain uses TRBV6-1 and TRBJ1-5; D not certain. The length of the CDR3 is 17 residues. V lost 4 bases to trimming and J lost 1 base, with 17 bases between them. CDR1 is MNHNS and CDR2 is SASEGT in the germline V gene. In DNA, the CDR3 is TGTGCCAGCAGTGCGGGATTCTTAGTGGGAAGCAATCAGCCCCAGCATTTT. The encoded protein is CASSAGFLVGSNQPQHF.

The chain carries TRBV27 and TRBJ1-1; unclear D gene. Germline V gives CDR1 MNHEY, CDR2 SMNVEV (reference sequence). Trimming took off 4 bases at V and 4 bases at J, with 13 bases between the two ends. The CDR3 runs 14 residues. CDR3 amino acids: CASSSRAPGTEAFF. DNA for the CDR3: TGTGCCAGCAGTTCCCGGGCCCCGGGCACTGAAGCTTTCTTT.

This clonotype was detected ten times or more. The chain carries TRBV11-2 and TRBJ1-2, with D hard to call. Per the germline V gene, CDR1 is SGHAT and CDR2 is FQNNGV. The CDR3 spans 13 residues. Trimming took 0 bases from V and 6 from J, leaving 8 bases between them. CDR3 residues: CASSLDRGDGYTF. CDR3 bases: TGTGCCAGCAGCTTAGATCGGGGAGATGGCTACACCTTC.

The chain employs TRBV4-1 and TRBJ2-2, with 16 bases lining up with TRBD2. The CDR3 runs 18 residues. From germline, CDR1 is MGHRA and CDR2 YSYEKL. V shed 4 bases, J shed 7 bases, and the junction held 9 bases outside the gene matches. CDR3 sequence: CASSLPGTSGGADGELFF. Here the CDR3 DNA reads TGCGCCAGCAGCCTCCCCGGGACTAGCGGGGGGGCCGACGGGGAGCTGTTTTTT.

The sample holds many counts of this clonotype. This sequence joins TRBV7-2 and TRBJ1-2; possible D gene TRBD1, 6 bases. The CDR3 has 14 amino acids. In germline, CDR1 is SGHTA, CDR2 FQGNSA. Trimming pared 2 bases from V and 6 bases from J, leaving 13 bases between. The CDR3 nucleotides are TGTGCCAGCAGCTTAACAGGGCGAGGGGATGGCTACACCTTC. It specifies CASSLTGRGDGYTF.

There are a few counts of this clonotype. The chain carries TRBV27 and TRBJ2-1; 9 nucleotides match TRBD2. The V segment lost 5 bases and the J segment 0 bases; nucleotides outside the gene matches: 5. This CDR3 contains 16 residues. Germline CDR1 is MNHEY and CDR2 is SMNVEV (reference sequence). The CDR3 DNA follows: TGTGCCAGCAGTCCTGGGACTAGCAGCTCCTACAATGAGCAGTTCTTC. It yields the protein CASSPGTSSSYNEQFF.

This clonotype was seen only a few times. V and J are TRBV6-1 and TRBJ1-5; maybe TRBD1 (5 bases). This CDR3 spans 14 amino acids. V was shortened by 3 bases and J by 7 bases, with 13 bases between the two germline ends. The germline V gene has CDR1 MNHNS and CDR2 SASEGT. The CDR3, as DNA: TGTGCCAGCAGTGAGGGGGGTATGTCACAGCCCCAGCATTTT. Protein: CASSEGGMSQPQHF.

The gene calls are TRBV10-3 and TRBJ2-1; TRBD2 matches 9 bases. This CDR3 contains 17 residues. The germline V gene has CDR1 ENHRY and CDR2 SYGVKD. After removal of 7 bases from V and 7 bases from J, the junction contained 17 bases not matched to a gene. In nucleotides, the CDR3 is TGTGCCATCATTTTAGCGGGAGACCTAACCCCCTCGAATGAGCAGTTCTTC. It codes for CAIILAGDLTPSNEQFF.

Comments on this clonotype: At one boundary the junction diverges from the germline segment, which might be a read error. The chain couples TRBV29-1 to TRBJ1-1; a weak D match, TRBD1 (5 bases). Germline CDR1 reads SQVTM; CDR2 reads ANQGSEA. This CDR3 spans 13 amino acids. The chain's CDR3 is CGVEGTFGTEAFF. The CDR3 region has the DNA TGCGGCGTTGAAGGGACCTTTGGCACTGAAGCTTTCTTT.